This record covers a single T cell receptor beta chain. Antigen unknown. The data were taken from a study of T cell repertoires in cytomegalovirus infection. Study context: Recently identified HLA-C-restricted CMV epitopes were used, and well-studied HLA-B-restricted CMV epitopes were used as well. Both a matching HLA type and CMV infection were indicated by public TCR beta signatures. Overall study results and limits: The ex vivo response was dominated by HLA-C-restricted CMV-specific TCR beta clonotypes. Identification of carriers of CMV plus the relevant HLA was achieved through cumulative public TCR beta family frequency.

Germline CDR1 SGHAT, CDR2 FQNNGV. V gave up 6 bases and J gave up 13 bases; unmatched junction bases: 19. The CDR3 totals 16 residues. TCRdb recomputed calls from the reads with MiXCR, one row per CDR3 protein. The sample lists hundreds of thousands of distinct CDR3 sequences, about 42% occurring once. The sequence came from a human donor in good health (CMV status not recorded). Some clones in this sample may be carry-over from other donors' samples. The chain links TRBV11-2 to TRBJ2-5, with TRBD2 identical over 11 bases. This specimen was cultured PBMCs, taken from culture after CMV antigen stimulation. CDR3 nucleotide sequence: TGTGCCAGCAGTCCATCCTATCTAGCGGGAGGCCGCCCCGGGTACTTC. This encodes CASSPSYLAGGRPGYF.